This T cell receptor beta chain was found in a study of cytomegalovirus exposure and HLA in healthy donors. About the research overall: Earlier, fewer than 140 million unique TCR beta sequences were recovered from roughly 180 million T cells by an analysis.

Of note for this clone: The antigen is undetermined.

Study-wide points: Links to common viral pathogens appeared, in a later analysis, for several of the most significant clusters. In an earlier analysis, most TCR beta V segments were productive about 87% or about 30% of the time.

In the PCR, 60 Vbeta and 13 Jbeta primers were used. Libraries were prepared by immunoSEQ multiplex PCR; TCRdb keeps only in-frame clonotypes and omits some of them. The table lists around 150,000 clones, approximately 9% of them singletons, with roughly 6.4% in the top ten. Germline CDR1 reads DFQATT; CDR2 reads SNEGSKA (reference sequence). The CDR3 contains 11 residues. V lost 3 bases to trimming and J lost 10 bases, with 11 bases between them. This TCR derives from a woman aged 40-49 years in good health and CMV-seropositive. The gene calls are TRBV20-1 and TRBJ2-3; D call uncertain. Sequencing was done on a sample of PBMCs. The CDR3 sequence: CSARTGLSQYF. The CDR3, as DNA: TGCAGTGCTAGGACTGGTCTCTCGCAGTATTTT.